Presented here are 9 T cell receptor beta chains from one specimen sequenced in a study of CD8+CD57+ T cells in acquired aplastic anemia. Patients who underwent sequencing had shown CD8+CD57+ cell expansion by flow cytometry. Profiles of TCR beta VDJ and CDR3 were generated from a genomic DNA template. TCRdb passed the reads through MiXCR, listing each CDR3 protein once. This sample has 180,000 or so distinct CDR3 sequences, with 40% to 50% found just once. The material sequenced was sorted CD4+, CD8+, or CD8+CD57+ T cells (not recorded which) from PBMCs. The receptor set was obtained from a human donor with aplastic anemia.

This clonotype was observed many times. The J gene is TRBJ2-3, the V gene TRBV29-1; either TRBD1 or TRBD2 may fit D (5 bases each). The germline gives CDR1 SQVTM, CDR2 ANQGSEA. The CDR3 length is 14 residues. The ends were cut back, 4 bases at V and 0 bases at J, with 11 bases in the middle. The CDR3 reads CSVGGSSSTDTQYF. As DNA, the CDR3 is TGCAGCGTTGGGGGGTCGTCTAGCACAGATACGCAGTATTTT.

The chain employs TRBV2 and TRBJ1-2; D gene ambiguous. V was shortened by 7 bases and J by 3 bases, with 18 bases between the two germline ends. The CDR3 has 15 amino acids. Germline CDR1 and CDR2: SNHLY and FYNNEI. CDR3: CASKGGRGRDYGYTF. CDR3 in DNA: TGTGCCAGCAAGGGTGGACGGGGAAGAGACTATGGCTACACCTTC.

This clonotype has ten or more counts. The junction does not match germline at one end; this may be a read error. This chain links TRBV3-1 with TRBJ2-7; the D gene could be TRBD1 or TRBD2 (5 bases each). The CDR3 spans 13 residues. The V gene's germline CDR1 is LGHDT and CDR2 YNNKEL (reference sequence). The CDR3 sequence is CASSQVEGINIVF. The CDR3 DNA follows: TGTGCCAGCAGCCAAGTTGAGGGGATCAACATCGTCTTC.

V is TRBV20-1 and J is TRBJ2-7, with 8 bases matching TRBD1. The CDR3 runs 12 residues. The V gene end was trimmed by 0 bases and the J gene end by 7 bases; junction bases not matched to a gene: 2. CDR1 DFQATT and CDR2 SNEGSKA come from the germline V gene (reference sequence). For the CDR3, the DNA is TGCAGTGCTAGAGATAGGACAGGGGAGCAGTACTTC. This encodes CSARDRTGEQYF.

The sample holds a few counts of this clonotype. V gene TRBV12-3 or TRBV12-4 combines with J gene TRBJ2-2; D perhaps matches TRBD1 (6 bases). V was shortened by 1 base and J by 6 bases, with 21 bases between the two germline ends. This CDR3 spans 18 amino acids. CDR3 residues: CASSLGRGLPPIPGELFF. Written as DNA, the CDR3 is TGTGCCAGCAGTTTAGGCAGGGGCCTCCCTCCCATCCCCGGGGAGCTGTTTTTT.

The chain links TRBV28 to TRBJ2-5; D not resolved. V shed 4 bases and J shed 5 bases, with 17 bases lying between them. CDR1 and CDR2 from the germline V gene are MDHEN and SYDVKM. This CDR3 has 15 residues. The CDR3 is CASSSSGFQRETQYF. The CDR3 DNA sequence: TGTGCCAGCAGTTCCTCCGGGTTTCAAAGGGAGACCCAGTACTTC.

V gene TRBV11-2 combines with J gene TRBJ2-3; 8 nucleotides align to TRBD2. CDR3 size: 15 residues. V gave up 5 bases and J gave up 2 bases; unmatched junction bases: 6. The germline V gene encodes CDR1 SGHAT and CDR2 FQNNGV. The DNA for the CDR3 is TGTGCCAGCAGCCAGCGGGGGCACAACACAGATACGCAGTATTTT. This gives the protein CASSQRGHNTDTQYF. The full variable domain, its missing parts supplied by reference TRBV11-2 and TRBJ2-3, is EAGVAQSPRYKIIEKRQSVAFWCNPISGHATLYWYQQILGQGPKLLIQFQNNGVVDDSQLPKDRFSAERLKGVDSTLKIQPAKLEDSAVYLCASSQRGHNTDTQYFGPGTRLTVL.

The chain recombines TRBV15 with TRBJ1-4; a possible D gene is TRBD1 (5 bases). The CDR3 length is 13 residues. Germline loops: CDR1 LNHNV, CDR2 YYDKDF (reference sequence). V lost 3 bases to trimming and J lost 8 bases, with 10 bases between them. CDR3 in amino acids: CATSRGLNEKLFF. DNA of the CDR3: TGTGCCACCAGCAGGGGACTGAACGAAAAACTGTTTTTT.

Ten or more counts support this clonotype. The rearrangement links TRBV24-1 to TRBJ2-7; D call uncertain. CDR1 is KGHDR and CDR2 is SFDVKD in the germline V gene. This CDR3 has 14 amino acids. Trimming left V 3 bases short and J 4 bases short, with 12 bases between. The DNA of the CDR3 is TGTGCCACCAGTGATCTTCTGGGCAGTTACGAGCAGTACTTC. Protein: CATSDLLGSYEQYF.